Listed here are 21 T cell receptor beta chains from one sample, sequenced in a study of blood T cells in healthy people across ages. A second PCR, run for roughly 7 to 11 cycles, used a sample-barcoded 5' primer plus a J-beta primer mix. TCRdb itself ran the 5' RACE reads through MiXCR, one entry per CDR3 protein. The data hold 590,000 or so distinct CDR3 sequences, with approximately 30% observed a single time. Input material: blood. These TCRs come from a woman of 80 years or more in good health.

This clonotype was seen only a few times. V gene TRBV20-1 combines with J gene TRBJ2-5; 10 positions agree with TRBD2. CDR3 size: 15 residues. J lost 2 bases, V lost 2 bases, and 5 bases had no gene match. Per the germline V gene, CDR1 is DFQATT and CDR2 is SNEGSKA (reference sequence). As DNA, the CDR3 is TGCAGTGCTAGATTAGAGCGGGGGGGACAAGAGACCCAGTACTTC. It translates to CSARLERGGQETQYF.

To note about this clonotype: A much larger clone lies one base from this, so it may be a read error. The V gene is TRBV2, the J gene TRBJ2-7, with D possibly being TRBD2 (5 bases). The CDR3 runs to 13 residues. Germline V gene data show CDR1 as SNHLY and CDR2 as FYNNEI. In DNA form, the CDR3 reads TGTGCCACTTCGAGCGGAACCCTCTACAAGCAGTACTTC. Amino acid sequence: CATSSGTLYKQYF.

The V call is TRBV6-5, the J call TRBJ2-6, with D hard to call. The CDR3 contains 16 residues. V gave up 0 bases and J gave up 2 bases, with 8 bases separating them. CDR1 MNHEY and CDR2 SVGAGI come from the germline V gene. The CDR3 DNA sequence: TGTGCCAGCAGTTACTCGTGGGCGACTGGGGCCAACGTCCTGACTTTC. It is translated as CASSYSWATGANVLTF.

This clonotype was seen ten or more times. The chain employs TRBV27 and TRBJ1-1; tentative D call: TRBD1 (5 bases). Germline CDR1 and CDR2: MNHEY and SMNVEV (reference sequence). CDR3 length: 15 residues. V dropped 7 bases and J dropped 1 base, with 16 bases sitting between them. This CDR3 reads CASTPSGGENTEAFF. The CDR3 nucleotides read TGTGCCAGCACCCCATCGGGGGGAGAGAACACTGAAGCTTTCTTT.

This clonotype came up many times. The V call is TRBV6-2 or TRBV6-3, the J call TRBJ2-7; 8 nucleotides match TRBD1. V dropped 2 bases and J dropped 6; count of bases not matched to a gene: 9. This CDR3 has 15 amino acids. CDR1 MNHEY and CDR2 SVGEGT come from the germline V gene. In DNA, the CDR3 is TGTGCCAGCAGTTACGCGCGGACAGGGACTGGCGAGCAGTACTTC. This encodes CASSYARTGTGEQYF.

As to this clonotype: This may arise from a read error, as a much more abundant clone is one base away. The V call is TRBV5-6, the J call TRBJ1-2, with a tentative D call TRBD1 (5 bases). Germline CDR1 SGHDT, CDR2 YYEEEE. CDR3 length: 14 residues. The V end was cut by 3 bases, the J end by 4 bases, with 13 bases between. The CDR3 loop is CASSWDQGSYGYTF. Written as DNA, the CDR3 is TGTGCCAGCAGCTGGGATCAGGGTAGCTATGGCTACACCTTC.

This chain joins TRBV29-1 and TRBJ2-5, with D maybe TRBD2 (6 bases). V dropped 1 base and J dropped 4 bases, with 19 bases sitting between them. Per the germline V gene, CDR1 is SQVTM and CDR2 is ANQGSEA. The CDR3 is 16 residues long. CDR3 DNA sequence: TGCAGCGTTGAAGCGGGCCTAGCGAATTTGGGAGAGACCCAGTACTTC. Its translation: CSVEAGLANLGETQYF. The whole variable domain, remainder taken from reference TRBV29-1 and TRBJ2-5, is SAVISQKPSRDICQRGTSLTIQCQVDSQVTMMFWYRQQPGQSLTLIATANQGSEATYESGFVIDKFPISRPNLTFSTLTVSNMSPEDSSIYLCSVEAGLANLGETQYFGPGTRLLVL.

This sequence joins TRBV20-1 and TRBJ1-1, with 8 bases identical to TRBD1. V shed 3 bases and J 5 bases; nucleotides not matched to a gene: 8. Germline V gene sequence: CDR1 DFQATT, CDR2 SNEGSKA (reference sequence). There are 14 residues in the CDR3. The CDR3 loop is CSASFGTGGTEAFF. In DNA form, the CDR3 reads TGCAGTGCTAGCTTTGGGACAGGCGGTACTGAAGCTTTCTTT.

The sample holds many counts of this clonotype. The chain links TRBV18 to TRBJ2-1, with 11 bases lining up with TRBD2. V shed 0 bases, J shed 6 bases, and the junction held 4 bases outside the gene matches. The CDR3 length is 16 residues. Germline V gene lookup returns CDR1 KGHSH and CDR2 LQKENI. CDR3 in amino acids: CASSPPLAGGVNEQFF. The CDR3 DNA follows: TGTGCCAGCTCACCACCTCTAGCGGGGGGAGTCAATGAGCAGTTCTTC.

This clonotype occurred many times. The rearrangement joins TRBV5-1 to TRBJ2-3; 7 bases fit TRBD1. J gave up 2 bases and V 1 base, and 4 bases lay outside the gene matches. The germline V gene encodes CDR1 SGHRS and CDR2 YFSETQ. The CDR3 spans 15 residues. CDR3 sequence: CASSLSGTDTDTQYF. DNA for the CDR3: TGCGCCAGCAGCTTGTCAGGGACAGACACAGATACGCAGTATTTT. Combining the CDR3 with reference TRBV5-1 and TRBJ2-3 gives the whole variable domain KAGVTQTPRYLIKTRGQQVTLSCSPISGHRSVSWYQQTPGQGLQFLFEYFSETQRNKGNFPGRFSGRQFSNSRSEMNVSTLELGDSALYLCASSLSGTDTDTQYFGPGTRLTVL.

Of note for this clonotype: This may come from a read error, since a much larger clone is one base off. This chain links TRBV29-1 with TRBJ1-1; D not certain. From germline, CDR1 is SQVTM and CDR2 ANQGSEA. The CDR3 length is 14 residues. The CDR3 protein is CSVTREVVNTGAFF. CDR3 in DNA: TGCAGCGTGACCAGAGAGGTTGTAAACACTGGAGCTTTCTTT. The full variable domain, completed using reference TRBV29-1 and TRBJ1-1, is SAVISQKPSRDICQRGTSLTIQCQVDSQVTMMFWYRQQPGQSLTLIATANQGSEATYESGFVIDKFPISRPNLTFSTLTVSNMSPEDSSIYLCSVTREVVNTGAFFGQGTRLTVV.

The chain combines TRBV5-1 with TRBJ2-1; TRBD2 aligns across 11 bases. In germline, CDR1 is SGHRS, CDR2 YFSETQ. This CDR3 is 18 amino acids long. The V and J ends lost 0 bases and 6 bases, in that order; junction bases with no gene match: 11. CDR3 nucleotide sequence: TGCGCCAGCAGCTTGGGGTTACTTAGCGGGGGGGCAGGCAATGAGCAGTTCTTC. Translated, it gives CASSLGLLSGGAGNEQFF. Full variable domain (missing parts from reference TRBV5-1 and TRBJ2-1): KAGVTQTPRYLIKTRGQQVTLSCSPISGHRSVSWYQQTPGQGLQFLFEYFSETQRNKGNFPGRFSGRQFSNSRSEMNVSTLELGDSALYLCASSLGLLSGGAGNEQFFGPGTRLTVL.

This clonotype was counted only a few times. This CDR3 reads CASSKGGLVSYEQYF. CDR3 in DNA: TGTGCCAGCAGCAAAGGGGGGTTAGTCTCCTACGAGCAGTACTTC. The chain couples TRBV21-1 to TRBJ2-7; the table's D call of TRBD1 was not tested on the DNA. TRBV21-1 is flagged as a pseudogene. The CDR3 contains 15 residues.

This clonotype has only a few counts. CDR3 residues: CASSERFYSNQPQHF. DNA for the CDR3: TGTGCCAGCAGTGAGCGGTTTTATAGCAATCAGCCCCAGCATTTT. This sequence joins TRBV2 and TRBJ1-5; no clear D. V shed 3 bases and J shed 0 bases, with 9 bases lying between them. Germline CDR1 and CDR2: SNHLY and FYNNEI. This CDR3 comprises 15 residues.

This clonotype showed up many times. The chain is built from TRBV6-5 and TRBJ2-1; 9 nucleotides align to TRBD2. There are 15 residues in the CDR3. Germline trimming cut 8 bases from V and 2 bases from J; bases unmatched to any gene: 7. Germline CDR1 is MNHEY and CDR2 is SVGAGI. CDR3 sequence reads: CASRFIAGAYNEQFF. The DNA of the CDR3 is TGTGCCAGCCGCTTCATAGCGGGGGCCTACAATGAGCAGTTCTTC.

This clonotype was observed at least ten times. This sequence joins TRBV28 and TRBJ2-7, with TRBD1 matching 7 bases. The V gene's germline CDR1 is MDHEN and CDR2 SYDVKM. The V segment lost 3 bases and the J segment 3 bases; nucleotides outside the gene matches: 5. The CDR3 contains 14 residues. CDR3 sequence (DNA): TGTGCCAGCAGTTTCGAGGACAGGTTCTACGAGCAGTACTTC. Translating it yields CASSFEDRFYEQYF.

A word on this clonotype: A read error may produce the germline difference seen at one junction end. This chain connects TRBV5-1 to TRBJ1-1, with TRBD1 matching 9 bases. CDR3 length: 17 residues. Germline V gene lookup returns CDR1 SGHRS and CDR2 YFSETQ. CDR3 amino acids: CASSLGGTGLMNTEAFF. The CDR3 region has the DNA TGTGCCAGCAGCTTGGGCGGGACAGGGTTGATGAACACTGAAGCTTTCTTT.

This clonotype was recorded a few times. Given a much more abundant clone one base away, this may be a read error. This chain links TRBV10-3 with TRBJ2-7; a weak D match, TRBD1 (6 bases). Trimming shortened V by 4 bases and J by 7 bases, and 20 bases separated the two germline ends. Germline-derived CDR1 and CDR2 are ENHRY and SYGVKD. The CDR3 covers 15 residues. CDR3 in DNA: TGTGCCATCAGTGTATCAGGGGCGAGCTACAATGAGCAGTACTTC. Encoded protein: CAISVSGASYNEQYF.

On this clonotype: This clone may be a read error of a much larger clone one base away. This chain uses TRBV20-1 with TRBJ2-1; D might be TRBD1 (6 bases). The germline CDR1 and CDR2 sequences are DFQATT and SNEGSKA (reference sequence). The CDR3 contains 14 residues. Trimming removed 6 bases at V and 13 bases at J, with 25 bases between. CDR3: CSAKSGVAQETQFF. In nucleotides, the CDR3 is TGCAGTGCAAAGTCAGGGGTTGCCCAAGAGACCCAGTTCTTC.

This clonotype has ten or more counts. This rearrangement joins TRBV7-9 to TRBJ1-3; no firm D call. The V end lost 5 bases, the J end lost 4 bases, and 12 bases lay between the germline ends. The CDR3 totals 14 residues. In germline, CDR1 is SEHNR, CDR2 FQNEAQ (reference sequence). The DNA of the CDR3 is TGTGCCAGCAGCCCCGGTAGCCCAGGAAACACCATATATTTT. This translates into CASSPGSPGNTIYF.

This clonotype has at least ten counts. The J gene is TRBJ2-4, the V gene TRBV3-1; possibly TRBD2 for D (5 bases). The germline V gene has CDR1 LGHDT and CDR2 YNNKEL (reference sequence). The CDR3 consists of 16 residues. The V end was cut by 0 bases, the J end by 0 bases, with 9 bases between. The CDR3 bases are TGTGCCAGCAGCCAAGATCTAGCCCTAGCCAAAAACATTCAGTACTTC. The encoded protein is CASSQDLALAKNIQYF.